These 32 T cell receptor beta chains originate from one sample sequenced in a study of CD8 T cells in ankylosing spondylitis. Each CDR3 protein gets one entry after TCRdb re-called the 5' RACE reads with MiXCR. The sample lists some 340,000 distinct CDR3 sequences, 14% to 15% seen once, with roughly 1.1% in the top ten. Sequencing input: blood, either unsorted or a sorted T cell fraction (not recorded which). All receptors come from a male donor with ankylosing spondylitis or in good health (not recorded which).

This clonotype has more than one count but fewer than ten. The V and J genes are TRBV5-6 and TRBJ2-2, with TRBD2 matching over 9 bases. The CDR3 runs 16 residues. CDR1 is SGHDT and CDR2 is YYEEEE in the germline V gene. Germline trimming cut 2 bases from V and 6 bases from J; bases unmatched to any gene: 8. The CDR3 spells CASSFPGLAEAGELFF. CDR3 nucleotide sequence: TGTGCCAGCAGCTTCCCGGGACTAGCTGAAGCCGGGGAGCTGTTTTTT.

This clonotype was seen a handful of times. The V gene is TRBV11-2, the J gene TRBJ2-3, with D perhaps TRBD2 (6 bases). CDR3 length: 14 amino acids. Trimming removed 4 bases from V and 4 bases from J, with 12 bases in between. CDR1 is SGHAT, CDR2 FQNNGV, per germline. The CDR3 is CASSSRTGADTQYF. The DNA of the CDR3 is TGTGCCAGCAGCTCCCGGACGGGAGCAGATACGCAGTATTTT. The full variable domain, in which reference TRBV11-2 and TRBJ2-3 provide the parts outside the CDR3, is EAGVAQSPRYKIIEKRQSVAFWCNPISGHATLYWYQQILGQGPKLLIQFQNNGVVDDSQLPKDRFSAERLKGVDSTLKIQPAKLEDSAVYLCASSSRTGADTQYFGPGTRLTVL.

V is TRBV3-1 and J is TRBJ2-3; D unresolved. The V gene's germline CDR1 is LGHDT and CDR2 YNNKEL (reference sequence). The CDR3 runs to 14 residues. The V and J ends lost 4 bases and 1 base respectively, with 9 bases between them. The CDR3 DNA reads TGTGCCAGCAGCCCCCCCGCCCGCACAGATACGCAGTATTTT. Encoded protein: CASSPPARTDTQYF.

The chain recombines TRBV18 with TRBJ2-3; D is undetermined. The CDR3 totals 14 residues. Trimming shortened V by 0 bases and J by 8 bases, and 12 bases separated the two germline ends. Per germline, CDR1 KGHSH and CDR2 LQKENI. CDR3 protein: CASSPPGPEPTQYF. CDR3 DNA sequence: TGTGCCAGCTCACCACCGGGTCCGGAACCTACGCAGTATTTT.

The chain uses TRBV18 and TRBJ1-6; D uncertain. The CDR3 is made up of 12 amino acids. Trimming removed 3 bases from V and 7 bases from J, with 4 bases in between. Germline CDR1 and CDR2: KGHSH and LQKENI. Here the CDR3 reads CASSPANSPLHF. DNA for the CDR3: TGTGCCAGCTCACCCGCCAATTCACCCCTCCACTTT.

In its sample, this clonotype was seen many times. The chain couples TRBV12-3 or TRBV12-4 to TRBJ1-1; 9 nucleotides line up with TRBD1. The V segment lost 4 bases and the J segment 6 bases; nucleotides outside the gene matches: 6. This CDR3 is built from 14 residues. CDR3 nucleotide sequence: TGTGCCAGCAGTTCCTGGGGACAGGGCGCTGAAGCTTTCTTT. Its protein product is CASSSWGQGAEAFF.

The rearrangement joins TRBV7-6 to TRBJ2-5, with 7 bases identical to TRBD2. V lost 2 bases, J lost 2 bases, and 11 bases stayed unmatched. Per germline, CDR1 SGHVS and CDR2 FNYEAQ. CDR3 length: 17 residues. The DNA for the CDR3 is TGTGCCAGCAGCTTAATGGGGGGGATCCGAACTCAAGAGACCCAGTACTTC. Encoded protein: CASSLMGGIRTQETQYF.

This clonotype was counted many times. The rearrangement links TRBV24-1 to TRBJ2-2; 7 nucleotides align to TRBD2. V shed 7 bases and J 7 bases; nucleotides not matched to a gene: 14. From germline, CDR1 is KGHDR and CDR2 SFDVKD. The CDR3 covers 16 residues. CDR3: CATRNTSSSGGGELFF. CDR3 nucleotide sequence: TGTGCCACCAGGAACACTAGCTCCTCGGGGGGCGGGGAGCTGTTTTTT.

This chain links TRBV20-1 with TRBJ1-3, with 7 bases fitting TRBD1. Germline-derived CDR1 and CDR2 are DFQATT and SNEGSKA (reference sequence). The length of the CDR3 is 15 residues. V shed 4 bases and J 5 bases; nucleotides not matched to a gene: 11. The CDR3 region is CSATRQGVGRNTIYF. The CDR3 coding sequence is TGCAGTGCTACGAGACAGGGAGTGGGGCGAAACACCATATATTTT.

The chain uses TRBV9 and TRBJ2-7; 8 bases are shared with TRBD2. V was pared by 6 bases and J by 4 bases, with 9 bases of the junction left unmatched. The CDR3 is made up of 14 amino acids. Germline CDR1 SGDLS, CDR2 YYNGEE. The CDR3 DNA is TGTGCCAGCAACCAAGCGGGAGCTAGTTACGAGCAGTACTTC. Translating gives CASNQAGASYEQYF.

This clonotype has a handful of counts. This chain's CDR3 is CASSQVGRYDNEQFF. In nucleotides, the CDR3 is TGCGCCAGCAGCCAAGTGGGACGGTACGACAATGAGCAGTTCTTC. The chain couples TRBV4-1 to TRBJ2-1; possibly TRBD1 or TRBD2 for D (5 bases each). CDR3 length: 15 residues. Trimming took off 1 base at V and 5 bases at J, with 12 bases between the two ends. CDR1 is MGHRA, CDR2 YSYEKL, per germline.

This clonotype was detected only a few times. The rearrangement links TRBV11-2 to TRBJ1-4; TRBD1 agrees at 7 bases. Germline V CDR1 and CDR2: SGHAT, FQNNGV. The CDR3 is 20 residues long. The V and J ends lost 0 bases and 3 bases, in that order; junction bases with no gene match: 16. CDR3 sequence (DNA): TGTGCCAGCAGCTTAGAAAGGGGACAGCCTAAGTCTCGTCCTAATGAAAAACTGTTTTTT. It encodes CASSLERGQPKSRPNEKLFF.

This clonotype was seen only a few times. The genes are TRBV20-1 and TRBJ1-5, with D hard to call. From germline, CDR1 is DFQATT and CDR2 SNEGSKA (reference sequence). The CDR3 spans 15 residues. V lost 2 bases, J lost 4 bases, and 15 bases lay in between. The CDR3 protein is CSARSDTSGNQPQHF. CDR3 coding DNA: TGCAGTGCTAGAAGCGACACGTCCGGGAATCAGCCCCAGCATTTT.

V usage is TRBV20-1 and J usage is TRBJ2-4, with 7 nucleotides matching TRBD2. V shed 6 bases and J 4 bases; nucleotides not matched to a gene: 6. In germline, CDR1 is DFQATT, CDR2 SNEGSKA (reference sequence). This CDR3 is 13 amino acids long. CDR3 amino acids: CSAQGGIKNIQYF. CDR3 bases: TGCAGTGCGCAGGGAGGGATTAAAAACATTCAGTACTTC.

This clonotype was counted ten times or more. The V call is TRBV11-2, the J call TRBJ1-1; 10 bases agree with TRBD1. Germline-derived CDR1 and CDR2 are SGHAT and FQNNGV. This CDR3 spans 14 amino acids. The V gene end was trimmed by 3 bases and the J gene end by 2 bases; junction bases not matched to a gene: 0. The CDR3 reads CASSLTGGNTEAFF. The CDR3, as DNA: TGTGCCAGCAGCTTGACAGGGGGCAACACTGAAGCTTTCTTT.

The J gene is TRBJ1-1, the V gene TRBV19; no definite D call. In germline, CDR1 is LNHDA, CDR2 SQIVND (reference sequence). Trimming left V 4 bases short and J 3 bases short, with 9 bases between. This CDR3 spans 13 amino acids. The CDR3 loop reads CASSKLGDTEAFF. The CDR3 DNA reads as TGTGCCAGTAGTAAGTTGGGAGACACTGAAGCTTTCTTT.

J is TRBJ1-1 and V is TRBV9, with D unresolved. The CDR3 runs to 12 residues. Germline loops: CDR1 SGDLS, CDR2 YYNGEE. V dropped 0 bases and J dropped 4 bases, with 4 bases sitting between them. The CDR3 DNA sequence: TGTGCCAGCAGCGTAGCCGGCACTGAAGCTTTCTTT. Translated, it gives CASSVAGTEAFF. The full variable domain, its missing parts supplied by reference TRBV9 and TRBJ1-1, is DSGVTQTPKHLITATGQRVTLRCSPRSGDLSVYWYQQSLDQGLQFLIQYYNGEERAKGNILERFSAQQFPDLHSELNLSSLELGDSALYFCASSVAGTEAFFGQGTRLTVV.

This clonotype was seen more than once but under ten times. The V gene is TRBV5-1, the J gene TRBJ2-5; D is undetermined. The CDR3 runs 15 residues. The germline V gene encodes CDR1 SGHRS and CDR2 YFSETQ. Trimming stripped 5 bases from V and 1 base from J, with 15 bases between. The CDR3 protein is CASSMSSGLQETQYF. DNA of the CDR3: TGCGCCAGCAGTATGTCGTCAGGTCTCCAAGAGACCCAGTACTTC.

In nucleotides, the CDR3 is TGTGCCAGCAGTTTATCAGGGACTAGCGGGAGAGGCCAAGAGACCCAGTACTTC. Its translation: CASSLSGTSGRGQETQYF. The chain couples TRBV27 to TRBJ2-5, with TRBD2 matching over 14 bases. Unmatched junction bases numbered 4, after V lost 0 bases and J lost 1 base. The germline gives CDR1 MNHEY, CDR2 SMNVEV (reference sequence). CDR3 size: 18 residues.

The rearrangement uses TRBV6-1 and TRBJ2-5; either TRBD1 or TRBD2 may fit D (5 bases each). V was pared by 1 base and J by 4 bases, with 13 bases between. The CDR3 extends over 15 amino acids. Germline V gene sequence: CDR1 MNHNS, CDR2 SASEGT. The CDR3 loop is CASSEGGIRIETQYF. As DNA, the CDR3 is TGTGCCAGCAGTGAAGGGGGGATTCGGATAGAGACCCAGTACTTC.

This clonotype appeared many times. J is TRBJ1-1 and V is TRBV10-3; D is unclear. The V and J ends lost 0 bases and 6 bases respectively, with 8 bases between them. Per germline, CDR1 ENHRY and CDR2 SYGVKD. The CDR3 covers 13 residues. In DNA, the CDR3 is TGTGCCATCAGTGAGTCCGCAGGTTCTGAAGCTTTCTTT. Its protein is CAISESAGSEAFF.

The chain joins TRBV20-1 to TRBJ1-1; a weak D match, TRBD1 (5 bases). CDR1 and CDR2 from the germline V gene are DFQATT and SNEGSKA (reference sequence). This CDR3 comprises 11 residues. The V end lost 2 bases, the J end lost 11 bases, and 12 bases lay between the germline ends. The CDR3 here is CSARPPGRAFF. The CDR3 DNA sequence: TGCAGTGCTAGACCCCCAGGGAGGGCTTTCTTT.

In DNA, the CDR3 is TGTGCCAGCGCTGGGAGAACGGGATTGGGCACAGATACGCAGTATTTT. This sequence encodes CASAGRTGLGTDTQYF. V and J are TRBV6-1 and TRBJ2-3; D is perhaps TRBD2 (5 bases). Trimming shortened V by 8 bases and J by 1 base, and 19 bases separated the two germline ends. The CDR3 runs 16 residues. Germline CDR1 reads MNHNS; CDR2 reads SASEGT.

The chain joins TRBV12-3 or TRBV12-4 to TRBJ1-4; TRBD1 is a possible D gene (6 bases). The CDR3 covers 14 residues. Trimming cost V 5 bases and J 6 bases, with 13 bases left between them. The CDR3 bases are TGTGCCAGCAGTCCAGGGGTACCGGATGAAAAACTGTTTTTT. This sequence encodes CASSPGVPDEKLFF.

This sequence joins TRBV25-1 and TRBJ1-3; D remains unclear. Looked up from germline, CDR1 is MGHDK and CDR2 is SYGVNS. The CDR3 consists of 11 residues. V shed 3 bases and J shed 7 bases, with 4 bases lying between them. CDR3 loop: CASSDRNTIYF. DNA for the CDR3: TGTGCCAGCAGTGACAGGAACACCATATATTTT.

In this sample, this clonotype turned up many times. The genes are TRBV4-1 and TRBJ2-1, with D possibly TRBD2 on 6 matching bases. Trimming stripped 0 bases from V and 5 bases from J, with 14 bases between. CDR3 length: 16 amino acids. Germline V gene lookup returns CDR1 MGHRA and CDR2 YSYEKL. The CDR3 DNA sequence: TGCGCCAGCAGCCAAGATGGGCGGGGAAGACACAATGAGCAGTTCTTC. The encoded protein is CASSQDGRGRHNEQFF.

In this sample, this clonotype turned up many times. This chain joins TRBV20-1 and TRBJ1-5, with 8 bases identical to TRBD1. Germline CDR1 is DFQATT and CDR2 is SNEGSKA (reference sequence). Trimming removed 4 bases from V and 5 bases from J; junction bases left unmatched: 4. The length of the CDR3 is 13 residues. CDR3 region: CSATGGWDQPQHF. In DNA, the CDR3 is TGCAGTGCTACAGGGGGCTGGGATCAGCCCCAGCATTTT.

This clonotype was seen a handful of times. The chain employs TRBV6-1 and TRBJ1-5; D unclear. Looked up from germline, CDR1 is MNHNS and CDR2 is SASEGT. Trimming shortened V by 4 bases and J by 0 bases, and 16 bases separated the two germline ends. The CDR3 contains 17 residues. The CDR3 sequence: CASSVLEIQISNQPQHF. The CDR3 bases are TGTGCCAGCAGTGTTCTGGAAATCCAGATTAGCAATCAGCCCCAGCATTTT.

The chain employs TRBV6-1 and TRBJ1-5, with 7 bases that match TRBD1. Unmatched junction bases numbered 10, after V lost 8 bases and J lost 0 bases. This CDR3 comprises 16 residues. From germline, CDR1 is MNHNS and CDR2 SASEGT. CDR3 bases: TGTGCCAGCCGGGGGGGACAGACCTATAGCAATCAGCCCCAGCATTTT. It codes for CASRGGQTYSNQPQHF.

This clonotype was detected only a few times. The chain joins TRBV7-2 to TRBJ1-2; D possibly corresponds to TRBD1 (5 bases). The length of the CDR3 is 15 residues. With 5 bases removed from V and 0 bases from J, the gap between germline ends came to 13 bases. Germline V gene lookup returns CDR1 SGHTA and CDR2 FQGNSA. The CDR3 sequence is CASSQSGTANYGYTF. DNA of the CDR3: TGTGCCAGCAGCCAATCGGGGACGGCTAACTATGGCTACACCTTC.

The V gene is TRBV3-1, the J gene TRBJ2-5, with 8 bases aligning to TRBD1. Per the germline V gene, CDR1 is LGHDT and CDR2 is YNNKEL (reference sequence). Trimming took 0 bases from V and 10 from J; bases not matched to a gene: 10. This CDR3 comprises 15 residues. CDR3 sequence reads: CASSQEGRGLPGQYF. CDR3 DNA sequence: TGTGCCAGCAGCCAAGAAGGCAGGGGGCTCCCGGGCCAGTACTTC.

The chain employs TRBV5-1 and TRBJ2-2; 12 positions agree with TRBD2. This CDR3 region has 15 residues. The V segment lost 7 bases and the J segment 4 bases; nucleotides outside the gene matches: 5. Germline CDR1 is SGHRS and CDR2 is YFSETQ. CDR3 nucleotide sequence: TGCGCCAGCTGGACTAGCGGGGCAATCACCGGGGAGCTGTTTTTT. It encodes CASWTSGAITGELFF.